A single sample gave rise to the 25 T cell receptor beta chains below, sequenced in a study of T cells after yellow fever vaccination. TCRdb itself ran the 5' RACE reads through MiXCR, one entry per CDR3 protein. Of some 300,000 distinct CDR3 sequences in the sample, approximately 8% were seen once. The sample consisted of CD4+ T cells sorted from PBMCs, taken 5 days after the yellow fever booster vaccination. These receptors were collected from a man between 18 and 35 years old who received the YFV17D yellow fever vaccine.

In this sample, this clonotype turned up many times. J is TRBJ1-1 and V is TRBV5-1; no clear D gene. The CDR3 contains 19 residues. The ends were cut back, 2 bases at V and 1 base at J, with 24 bases in the middle. Germline-derived CDR1 and CDR2 are SGHRS and YFSETQ. The CDR3 DNA sequence: TGCGCCAGCAGCTTAAGTTTGCGGGTGGAGCGACGGTCGAACACTGAAGCTTTCTTT. Translation gives CASSLSLRVERRSNTEAFF.

This clonotype was seen repeatedly, ten times or more. The V gene is TRBV7-9, the J gene TRBJ1-2; D uncertain. Germline values: CDR1 SEHNR, CDR2 FQNEAQ (reference sequence). The CDR3 is 15 residues long. The V end was cut by 5 bases, the J end by 1 base, with 14 bases between. The CDR3 nucleotides are TGTGCCAGCAGCCCGGACCTTCTTTTTAACTATGGCTACACCTTC. This sequence encodes CASSPDLLFNYGYTF.

This clonotype has at least ten counts. The gene calls are TRBV6-2 or TRBV6-3 and TRBJ2-3; 8 bases fit TRBD2. CDR1 and CDR2 (germline): MNHEY, SVGEGT. This CDR3 is 13 amino acids long. The junction had 0 bases not matched to a gene; V was cut back by 6 bases and J by 1 base. DNA of the CDR3: TGTGCCAGCAGGCGGGGGGGCACAGATACGCAGTATTTT. Translation: CASRRGGTDTQYF.

This clonotype was counted only a few times. The chain combines TRBV4-3 with TRBJ2-3; 14 nucleotides agree with TRBD2. With V trimmed by 0 bases and J by 5 bases, 1 base remained unmatched. CDR1 and CDR2 (germline): LGHNA, YSLEER. The CDR3 sequence is 16 residues long. The CDR3 DNA reads as TGCGCCAGCAGCCAAGATGGGACTAGCGGGGGAGATACGCAGTATTTT. Amino acids: CASSQDGTSGGDTQYF.

In this sample, this clonotype turned up a few times. The genes are TRBV4-3 and TRBJ2-2; the D is unclear. The CDR3 totals 12 residues. The germline V gene has CDR1 LGHNA and CDR2 YSLEER. Trimming pared 3 bases from V and 4 bases from J, leaving 3 bases between. The CDR3 coding sequence is TGCGCCAGCAGCCATCCCACCGGGGAGCTGTTTTTT. Translated, it gives CASSHPTGELFF.

In this sample, this clonotype turned up a few times. This chain links TRBV12-3 or TRBV12-4 with TRBJ2-7; D may be TRBD1 or TRBD2 (5 bases each). This CDR3 spans 15 amino acids. Trimming shortened V by 2 bases and J by 7 bases, and 18 bases separated the two germline ends. This CDR3 is CASSLPGRPLREQYF. The CDR3 DNA is TGTGCCAGCAGTTTACCAGGGAGACCTTTACGAGAGCAGTACTTC.

J is TRBJ1-2 and V is TRBV6-6; 8 bases agree with TRBD1. Per germline, CDR1 MNHNY and CDR2 SVGAGI (reference sequence). J was trimmed by 6 bases and V by 2 bases; bases with no gene match: 5. The CDR3 runs 14 residues. The CDR3 here is CASSYLDRGDGYTF. The CDR3 DNA sequence: TGTGCCAGCAGTTACCTTGACAGGGGTGATGGCTACACCTTC.

This clonotype was picked up a small number of times. The chain combines TRBV7-9 with TRBJ2-7; 7 positions match TRBD1. CDR1 is SEHNR, CDR2 FQNEAQ, per germline (reference sequence). This CDR3 contains 16 residues. Trimming took 4 bases from V and 1 from J; bases not matched to a gene: 10. The CDR3 loop is CASSSRQGRLSYEQYF. In nucleotides, the CDR3 is TGTGCCAGCAGCTCCCGACAGGGCAGACTTTCCTACGAGCAGTACTTC.

This clonotype was counted between two and nine times. The rearrangement links TRBV5-1 to TRBJ2-1, with D hard to call. This CDR3 is 16 amino acids long. Germline V lookup: CDR1 SGHRS, CDR2 YFSETQ. V gave up 0 bases and J gave up 0 bases, with 10 bases separating them. The CDR3 sequence is CASSLGSSSSYNEQFF. The CDR3 nucleotides are TGCGCCAGCAGCTTGGGATCCTCTTCCTCCTACAATGAGCAGTTCTTC.

This clonotype was observed a few times. The chain is built from TRBV11-2 and TRBJ2-7, with 7 positions matching TRBD1. The CDR3 contains 15 residues. J gave up 4 bases and V 5 bases, and 11 bases lay outside the gene matches. The germline gives CDR1 SGHAT, CDR2 FQNNGV. CDR3 coding DNA: TGTGCCAGCAGCCGAAGGGCAGGGGGTATTTACGAGCAGTACTTC. Protein sequence: CASSRRAGGIYEQYF.

The rearrangement joins TRBV20-1 to TRBJ1-6; D gene uncertain. V lost 2 bases and J lost 1, with 6 bases in between. The V gene's germline CDR1 is DFQATT and CDR2 SNEGSKA (reference sequence). This CDR3 region has 14 residues. The CDR3 DNA is TGCAGTGCTAGATATGCTTCCTATAATTCACCCCTCCACTTT. It is translated as CSARYASYNSPLHF.

This clonotype was picked up many times. This rearrangement joins TRBV5-1 to TRBJ2-3; 15 bases are a match to TRBD2. The J segment lost 2 bases and the V segment lost 2 bases, leaving 6 bases of the junction unmatched. The CDR3 runs 18 residues. Looked up from germline, CDR1 is SGHRS and CDR2 is YFSETQ. The DNA for the CDR3 is TGCGCCAGCAGCTTCGGACTAGCGGGGGGGCTCTCCACAGATACGCAGTATTTT. Translation gives CASSFGLAGGLSTDTQYF.

This clonotype was recorded many times. The J gene is TRBJ1-1, the V gene TRBV18, with 11 bases fitting TRBD1. The CDR3 extends over 15 amino acids. CDR1 KGHSH and CDR2 LQKENI come from the germline V gene. Trimming took 4 bases from V and 1 from J; bases not matched to a gene: 2. Here the CDR3 DNA reads TGTGCCAGCTCACTTGGGACAGGGGGGAACACTGAAGCTTTCTTT. Translated: CASSLGTGGNTEAFF.

The rearrangement joins TRBV7-2 to TRBJ2-7, with D perhaps assigned TRBD1 or TRBD2 (5 bases each). The CDR3 has 14 amino acids. CDR1 is SGHTA, CDR2 FQGNSA, per germline. V lost 5 bases and J 2 bases, leaving 13 bases between the germline ends. CDR3 sequence: CASSRSVGAYEQYF. The CDR3 nucleotides read TGTGCCAGCAGCCGCAGCGTGGGGGCCTACGAGCAGTACTTC.

A few counts support this clonotype. The chain recombines TRBV20-1 with TRBJ2-7; TRBD2 matches 10 bases. This CDR3 contains 14 residues. Germline CDR1 and CDR2: DFQATT and SNEGSKA (reference sequence). The V segment lost 6 bases and the J segment 3 bases; nucleotides outside the gene matches: 8. The CDR3 region is CSAPPSGGFYEQYF. CDR3 nucleotide sequence: TGCAGTGCCCCTCCTAGCGGGGGTTTCTACGAGCAGTACTTC.

This sequence joins TRBV7-2 and TRBJ2-7, with 12 bases matching TRBD2. The CDR3 contains 15 residues. V shed 4 bases and J 3 bases; nucleotides not matched to a gene: 4. CDR1 and CDR2 (germline): SGHTA, FQGNSA. CDR3 amino acids: CASSSLAGGIYEQYF. The CDR3 DNA reads as TGTGCCAGCAGCTCTCTAGCGGGGGGGATCTACGAGCAGTACTTC.

The rearrangement uses TRBV3-1 and TRBJ1-1, with no clear D. The CDR3 has 15 amino acids. Germline values: CDR1 LGHDT, CDR2 YNNKEL (reference sequence). V was shortened by 4 bases and J by 0 bases, with 12 bases between the two germline ends. Written as DNA, the CDR3 is TGTGCCAGCAGCCGGACCGAGACTTTGAACACTGAAGCTTTCTTT. This translates into CASSRTETLNTEAFF. The full variable domain, in which reference TRBV3-1 and TRBJ1-1 provide the parts outside the CDR3, is DTAVSQTPKYLVTQMGNDKSIKCEQNLGHDTMYWYKQDSKKFLKIMFSYNNKELIINETVPNRFSPKSPDKAHLNLHINSLELGDSAVYFCASSRTETLNTEAFFGQGTRLTVV.

This clonotype was seen more than once but under ten times. The chain employs TRBV6-5 and TRBJ1-2, with TRBD1 identical over 10 bases. Germline V gives CDR1 MNHEY, CDR2 SVGAGI. Unmatched junction bases numbered 8, after V lost 6 bases and J lost 4 bases. The length of the CDR3 is 15 residues. CDR3 DNA sequence: TGTGCCAGCAGACCCGACAGGGGGCGATTCTATGGCTACACCTTC. Translating it yields CASRPDRGRFYGYTF.

The genes are TRBV19 and TRBJ2-1; 13 positions agree with TRBD2. Germline loops: CDR1 LNHDA, CDR2 SQIVND (reference sequence). The CDR3 runs 17 residues. The V segment lost 7 bases and the J segment 1 base; nucleotides outside the gene matches: 7. The CDR3 loop reads CASTSQTSGGSYNEQFF. The CDR3 DNA is TGTGCCAGTACATCCCAGACTAGCGGGGGGTCCTACAATGAGCAGTTCTTC.

Of note for this clonotype: A much bigger clone sits one base away, suggesting this may be a read error. The rearrangement uses TRBV7-2 and TRBJ2-2; D is unclear. V was trimmed by 1 base and J by 4 bases, leaving 4 bases between them. The germline CDR1 and CDR2 sequences are SGHTA and FQGNSA. This CDR3 region has 13 residues. The DNA for the CDR3 is TGTGCCAGCAGCTTAGGAATCACCGGGGAGCTGTTTTTT. Translation gives CASSLGITGELFF.

The rearrangement joins TRBV4-1 to TRBJ1-2; 8 nucleotides line up with TRBD1. V was clipped by 2 bases and J by 8 bases; unmatched bases: 7. Germline CDR1 reads MGHRA; CDR2 reads YSYEKL. This CDR3 has 14 amino acids. The CDR3 here is CASSQPGQETGYTF. CDR3 DNA sequence: TGCGCCAGCAGCCAACCGGGACAGGAGACGGGCTACACCTTC.

This clonotype was recorded a few times. The rearrangement links TRBV20-1 to TRBJ1-5; no reliable D call. Deletions cut 8 bases from V and 7 bases from J, with 6 bases between. This CDR3 region has 9 residues. The germline V gene encodes CDR1 DFQATT and CDR2 SNEGSKA (reference sequence). Written as DNA, the CDR3 is TGCAGTATTGGGCAGCCCCAGCATTTT. Translated, it gives CSIGQPQHF.

The rearrangement links TRBV9 to TRBJ1-6; TRBD1 aligns across 8 bases. This CDR3 spans 14 amino acids. Germline CDR1 and CDR2: SGDLS and YYNGEE. Losses at the gene ends were 3 bases for V and 10 bases for J; bases not matched to a gene: 6. The CDR3 region has the DNA TGTGCCAGCAGCGCCACGACAGGGGTGTCACCCCTCCACTTT. It specifies CASSATTGVSPLHF.

The rearrangement joins TRBV4-1 to TRBJ2-2; D unresolved. V lost 0 bases to trimming and J lost 3 bases, with 8 bases between them. CDR3 length: 15 residues. Germline assignment: CDR1 MGHRA and CDR2 YSYEKL. The chain's CDR3 is CASSQERQDTGELFF. CDR3 coding DNA: TGCGCCAGCAGCCAAGAACGCCAGGACACCGGGGAGCTGTTTTTT.

The gene calls are TRBV7-6 and TRBJ1-5; D unresolved. Germline assignment: CDR1 SGHVS and CDR2 FNYEAQ. Trimming took off 5 bases at V and 0 bases at J, with 5 bases between the two ends. This CDR3 has 13 amino acids. The CDR3 DNA follows: TGTGCCAGCAGCATAGATAGCAATCAGCCCCAGCATTTT. This codes for CASSIDSNQPQHF.